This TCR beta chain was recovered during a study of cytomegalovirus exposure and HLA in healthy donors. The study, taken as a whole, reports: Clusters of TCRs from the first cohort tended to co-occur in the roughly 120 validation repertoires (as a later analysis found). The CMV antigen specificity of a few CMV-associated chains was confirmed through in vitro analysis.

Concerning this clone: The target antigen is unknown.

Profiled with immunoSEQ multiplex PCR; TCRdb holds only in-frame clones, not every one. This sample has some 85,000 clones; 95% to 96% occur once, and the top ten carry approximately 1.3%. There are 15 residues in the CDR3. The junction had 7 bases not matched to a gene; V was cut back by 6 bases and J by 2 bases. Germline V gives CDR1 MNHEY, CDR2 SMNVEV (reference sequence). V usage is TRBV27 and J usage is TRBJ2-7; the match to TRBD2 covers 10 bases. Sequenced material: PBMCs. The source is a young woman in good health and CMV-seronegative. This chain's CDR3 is CASSQGLAGAYEQYF. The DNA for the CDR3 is TGTGCCAGCAGCCAAGGGCTAGCGGGAGCCTACGAGCAGTACTTC.